The rows below give T cell receptor beta chains drawn from one sample of a study of blood T cell repertoires in COVID-19. Measured with immunoSEQ multiplex PCR; TCRdb has only the in-frame clones, and not every one. The profile shows about 120,000 clones, 80% to 90% of them singletons. The sequenced sample consisted of peripheral blood. Receptors originate from a woman in her sixties or seventies with acute or convalescent COVID-19. The CDR3 runs from the conserved cysteine through the conserved F or W. A D gene is named only where the DNA matches it firmly. Rows give clone size only sometimes, using once, few, many, or a class for an expanded clone.

D gene | clone size | J gene | CDR3 length | V gene | CDR3 DNA | CDR3 protein
TRBD1 | - | TRBJ1-4 | 16 | TRBV6-5 | TGTGCCAGCAGTTACTCGACGGGACAGGGAAATGAAAAACTGTTTTTT | CASSYSTGQGNEKLFF
TRBD1 | - | TRBJ2-1 | 14 | TRBV27 | TGTGCCAGCAGGGGGACAGGTGTCTACAATGAGCAGTTCTTC | CASRGTGVYNEQFF
TRBD1 | - | TRBJ1-2 | 15 | TRBV20-1 | TGCAGTGCGAGTCCGGGACAGGGGGCAGACTATGGCTACACCTTC | CSASPGQGADYGYTF
- | few | TRBJ1-2 | 13 | TRBV5-1 | TGCGCCAGCAGCGCGGACTGGGTTGTAGGCTACACCTTC | CASSADWVVGYTF
TRBD1 | - | TRBJ2-5 | 13 | TRBV12-3/TRBV12-4 | TGTGCCAGCAACCTGGACAGGGAAAAGACCCAGTACTTC | CASNLDREKTQYF
- | - | TRBJ1-5 | 13 | TRBV12-3/TRBV12-4 | TGTGCCAGCATGCCCGGGAGGGGTCAGCCCCAGCATTTT | CASMPGRGQPQHF
- | - | TRBJ2-7 | 14 | TRBV27 | TGTGCCAGCAGTTTATCTTGGGGAGAGTACGAGCAGTACTTC | CASSLSWGEYEQYF
TRBD2 | - | TRBJ2-5 | 15 | TRBV7-9 | TGTGCCAGCAGCTTAATCACGGGGGGGCCGGGGACCCAGTACTTC | CASSLITGGPGTQYF
- | - | TRBJ1-2 | 14 | TRBV24-1 | TGTGCCACCAGTGACCCCAGGGCCCAAGGGGGCTACACCTTC | CATSDPRAQGGYTF
- | - | TRBJ1-5 | 13 | TRBV2 | TGTGCCAGCAGCCTACAGGGAAATCAGCCCCAGCATTTT | CASSLQGNQPQHF
- | - | TRBJ2-3 | 17 | TRBV12-5 | TGTGCTAGTGGTTCGCCGGCCCAGGGAAGGCTCACAGATACGCAGTATTTT | CASGSPAQGRLTDTQYF
- | - | TRBJ1-5 | 14 | TRBV4-1 | TGCGCCAGCAGCCACGCTCAGGGAAATCAGCCCCAGCATTTT | CASSHAQGNQPQHF
- | few | TRBJ1-2 | 12 | TRBV28 | TGTGCCAGCAAAATAAACGGAGGTGGCTACACCTTC | CASKINGGGYTF
- | - | TRBJ1-1 | 16 | TRBV9 | TGTGCCAGCAGCGTAGGGACAACACACATGAACACTGAAGCTTTCTTT | CASSVGTTHMNTEAFF
- | - | TRBJ1-2 | 19 | TRBV3-1/TRBV3-2 | TGTGCCAGCAGCCAATCTATTAGGAGTAGGGGTCAGGATAACTATGGCTACACCTTC | CASSQSIRSRGQDNYGYTF
- | - | TRBJ2-2 | 13 | TRBV11-2 | TGTGCCAGCAGCTTACGGGACACCGGGGAGCTGTTTTTT | CASSLRDTGELFF
- | once | TRBJ1-2 | 12 | TRBV3-1/TRBV3-2 | TGTGCCAGCAGCCAAGTAGGAGGGGGCTACACCTTC | CASSQVGGGYTF
- | - | TRBJ1-1 | 15 | TRBV3-1/TRBV3-2 | TGTGCCAGCAGCCAAGATGGCGGGGCGGACACTGAAGCTTTCTTT | CASSQDGGADTEAFF
- | - | TRBJ2-7 | 16 | TRBV5-4 | TGTGCCAGCAGCCCGACCCCCTTCAGGCTCTCCTACGAGCAGTACTTC | CASSPTPFRLSYEQYF
- | - | TRBJ2-1 | 15 | TRBV2 | TGTGCCAGCAGTGTCAGTCGGGGCTCCTACAATGAGCAGTTCTTC | CASSVSRGSYNEQFF
TRBD1 | - | TRBJ1-2 | 14 | TRBV28 | TGTGCCAGCTCAGCCCCGGACAGGGGGAATGGCTACACCTTC | CASSAPDRGNGYTF
TRBD1 | - | TRBJ2-7 | 14 | TRBV5-1 | TGCGCCAGCAGCTTGAGACAGGGGGCGCCCGAGCAGTACTTC | CASSLRQGAPEQYF
- | - | TRBJ1-2 | 15 | TRBV30 | TGTGCCTGGAGTCCCTCGGGTTCCCTTGGCTATGGCTACACCTTC | CAWSPSGSLGYGYTF
TRBD1 | - | TRBJ1-6 | 16 | TRBV2 | TGTGCCAGCGGCCGATTAAGGACAGGCCGGGGTTCACCCCTCCACTTT | CASGRLRTGRGSPLHF
TRBD1 | - | TRBJ1-2 | 14 | TRBV19 | TGTGCCAGTAGTGCGCAGACAGGGCCTTATGGCTACACCTTC | CASSAQTGPYGYTF
TRBD1 | - | TRBJ1-1 | 12 | TRBV5-4 | TGTGCCAGCGGACAGGTGAACACTGAAGCTTTCTTT | CASGQVNTEAFF
TRBD2 | - | TRBJ2-5 | 18 | TRBV5-1 | TGCGCCAGCAGCTTGGTCCTAGCGGGGGGCCGGTCCGGGGAGACCCAGTACTTC | CASSLVLAGGRSGETQYF
TRBD1 | - | TRBJ2-1 | 14 | TRBV11-2 | TGTGCCAGCAGCTTTCTACAGGGGTACAATGAGCAGTTCTTC | CASSFLQGYNEQFF
TRBD1 | - | TRBJ1-2 | 17 | TRBV28 | TGTGCCAGCAGTTCTGCTGGGGGACAGGACTTTAACTATGGCTACACCTTC | CASSSAGGQDFNYGYTF
TRBD2 | - | TRBJ2-7 | 15 | TRBV10-3 | TGTGCCATCAGTGCGGGACTAGCACCCTCCTACGAGCAGTACTTC | CAISAGLAPSYEQYF
TRBD1 | - | TRBJ1-1 | 14 | TRBV5-1 | TGCGCCAGCAGCTTTACAGGGGGGGACACTGAAGCTTTCTTT | CASSFTGGDTEAFF
- | - | TRBJ2-3 | 14 | TRBV7-3 | TGTGCCAGCAGCCCAGCCGGGGGTCAAGATACGCAGTATTTT | CASSPAGGQDTQYF
- | - | TRBJ1-2 | 11 | TRBV20-1 | TGCAGTACACCCCTAGGCTATGGCTACACCTTC | CSTPLGYGYTF
- | - | TRBJ1-2 | 13 | TRBV6-5 | TGTGCCAGCAGTTACTCCCCCCCAGGAACGCGCACCTTC | CASSYSPPGTRTF